The 16 T cell receptor beta chains in this list originate from one sample, sequenced in a study of blood T cell repertoires in COVID-19. Libraries were prepared by immunoSEQ multiplex PCR; TCRdb keeps only in-frame clonotypes and omits some of them. The sample lists 53,000 or so clones, 75% to 90% occurring once. The sample was peripheral blood. These receptors all stem from a man at least 80 years old with acute or convalescent COVID-19.

The chain joins TRBV14 to TRBJ2-5; TRBD1 matches 7 bases. Germline V gene data show CDR1 as SGHDN and CDR2 as FVKESK. The trim removed 6 bases at V and 0 bases at J, leaving 7 bases unmatched. The CDR3 loop spans 15 amino acids. CDR3 sequence: CASRSGTAYQETQYF. The CDR3 nucleotides read TGTGCCAGCAGGTCCGGGACAGCTTACCAAGAGACCCAGTACTTC.

This chain joins TRBV18 and TRBJ1-2; possible D gene TRBD1, 5 bases. Per the germline V gene, CDR1 is KGHSH and CDR2 is LQKENI. V lost 1 base to trimming and J lost 3 bases, with 9 bases between them. The CDR3 contains 14 residues. In nucleotides, the CDR3 is TGTGCCAGCTCACCACTCGACAGAGACTATGGCTACACCTTC. Translation: CASSPLDRDYGYTF. Looking up the rest from reference TRBV18 and TRBJ1-2 gives the full variable domain: NAGVMQNPRHLVRRRGQEARLRCSPMKGHSHVYWYRQLPEEGLKFMVYLQKENIIDESGMPKERFSAEFPKEGPSILRIQQVVRGDSAAYFCASSPLDRDYGYTFGSGTRLTVV.

The rearrangement uses TRBV5-6 and TRBJ1-1; D might be TRBD1 (5 bases). The CDR3 has 13 amino acids. V lost 2 bases to trimming and J lost 6 bases, with 11 bases between them. Germline V gene lookup returns CDR1 SGHDT and CDR2 YYEEEE. Here the CDR3 DNA reads TGTGCCAGCAGCTTAAACTGGGGCCCTGAAGCTTTCTTT. Translating it yields CASSLNWGPEAFF.

The chain employs TRBV3-1 (or the pseudogene TRBV3-2) and TRBJ2-5; unclear D gene. CDR3 size: 11 residues. The V gene lost 1 base and the J gene lost 11 bases, with 8 bases spanning the gap. Germline lookup yields CDR1 LGHDT and CDR2 YNNKEL (reference sequence). CDR3 sequence reads: CASSQVKEQYF. CDR3 in DNA: TGTGCCAGCAGCCAAGTGAAGGAGCAGTACTTC.

This chain connects TRBV5-4 to TRBJ1-6; TRBD1 aligns across 8 bases. The CDR3 covers 13 residues. Germline values: CDR1 SGHNT, CDR2 YYREEE (reference sequence). Unmatched junction bases numbered 4, after V lost 3 bases and J lost 11 bases. CDR3 nucleotide sequence: TGTGCCAGCAGCTCACAGGGGGGACCACCCCTCCACTTT. Translation gives CASSSQGGPPLHF.

The chain joins TRBV5-4 to TRBJ2-2; the match to TRBD1 covers 7 bases. This CDR3 contains 14 residues. Germline V gene lookup returns CDR1 SGHNT and CDR2 YYREEE (reference sequence). V lost 2 bases, J lost 7 bases, and 5 bases stayed unmatched. CDR3 in DNA: TGTGCCAGCAGCTTAGCAGGGGGTATCGGGGAGCTGTTTTTT. It encodes CASSLAGGIGELFF.

The chain is built from TRBV6-5 and TRBJ1-2, with D perhaps TRBD1 (6 bases). Germline CDR1 and CDR2: MNHEY and SVGAGI. Deletions cut 5 bases from V and 0 bases from J, with 10 bases between. This CDR3 comprises 14 residues. The CDR3 spells CASSRGQTNYGYTF. The CDR3 nucleotides are TGTGCCAGCAGTCGCGGACAGACTAACTATGGCTACACCTTC.

The chain combines TRBV7-2 with TRBJ1-1, with TRBD1 identical over 11 bases. The CDR3 spans 15 residues. After removal of 5 bases from V and 1 base from J, the junction contained 3 bases not matched to a gene. Germline loops: CDR1 SGHTA, CDR2 FQGNSA. The CDR3 is CASSPGTGGNTEAFF. The DNA for the CDR3 is TGTGCCAGCAGCCCCGGGACAGGGGGGAACACTGAAGCTTTCTTT.

J is TRBJ1-4 and V is TRBV18, with D maybe TRBD1 (5 bases). Germline loops: CDR1 KGHSH, CDR2 LQKENI. The CDR3 covers 16 residues. Trimming stripped 5 bases from V and 0 bases from J, with 13 bases between. The DNA for the CDR3 is TGTGCCAGCTCAACACTACAGGATGCAACTAATGAAAAACTGTTTTTT. Translation gives CASSTLQDATNEKLFF.

This clone was seen only once. This rearrangement joins TRBV16 to TRBJ1-2, with 7 bases fitting TRBD1. The CDR3 consists of 14 residues. Germline V gene lookup returns CDR1 KGHSY and CDR2 FQNENV. J was trimmed by 7 bases and V by 0 bases; bases with no gene match: 5. CDR3 residues: CASSQSAGGAGYTF. CDR3 nucleotide sequence: TGTGCCAGCAGCCAATCCGCAGGGGGTGCTGGCTACACCTTC.

The chain uses TRBV25-1 and TRBJ2-1; TRBD2 agrees at 10 bases. The V and J ends lost 4 bases and 4 bases, in that order; junction bases with no gene match: 4. The CDR3 is 15 amino acids. Germline V gene lookup returns CDR1 MGHDK and CDR2 SYGVNS. CDR3 bases: TGTGCCAGCAGTGTTAGCGGGGGGCCTTACAATGAGCAGTTCTTC. This encodes CASSVSGGPYNEQFF.

The chain has TRBV29-1 and TRBJ1-1; no clear D gene. CDR3 length: 13 amino acids. Germline loops: CDR1 SQVTM, CDR2 ANQGSEA. V was cut by 3 bases and J by 3 bases, with 11 bases left in between. CDR3 DNA: TGCAGCGTTGACGCACCAGGATACACTGAAGCTTTCTTT. Translation: CSVDAPGYTEAFF.

The gene calls are TRBV18 and TRBJ2-4; 7 bases map to TRBD1. There are 17 residues in the CDR3. Germline V gene lookup returns CDR1 KGHSH and CDR2 LQKENI. J gave up 6 bases and V 2 bases, and 13 bases lay outside the gene matches. The CDR3 DNA reads as TGTGCCAGCTCACCAACCGGGACAGACGCATGGAGAAACATTCAGTACTTC. As protein: CASSPTGTDAWRNIQYF.

This clone was seen just once. This chain links TRBV2 with TRBJ2-7; no firm D call. The CDR3 is 11 residues long. The germline CDR1 and CDR2 sequences are SNHLY and FYNNEI. Trimming took off 6 bases at V and 2 bases at J, with 5 bases between the two ends. The CDR3 region is CASSLTYEQYF. CDR3 nucleotide sequence: TGTGCCAGCAGCCTTACCTACGAGCAGTACTTC.

This clone has just one count. J is TRBJ2-7 and V is TRBV6-5; D might be TRBD2 (6 bases). V was cut by 6 bases and J by 6 bases, with 15 bases left in between. This CDR3 is built from 13 residues. Germline values: CDR1 MNHEY, CDR2 SVGAGI. The CDR3 coding sequence is TGTGCCAGCAGATTCACCCAGACTAGCGAGCAGTACTTC. It codes for CASRFTQTSEQYF.

This chain links TRBV9 with TRBJ2-7, with D possibly matching TRBD2 (5 bases). The CDR3 runs to 14 residues. The V gene's germline CDR1 is SGDLS and CDR2 YYNGEE. Between the trimmed V and J ends, which lost 0 bases and 1 base, there was a span of 8 bases. The CDR3 DNA sequence: TGTGCCAGCAGCGTAGCCGAGGGTTCCTACGAGCAGTACTTC. Translation: CASSVAEGSYEQYF.